Listed here are 22 T cell receptor beta chains from one sample, sequenced in a study of blood T cell repertoires in COVID-19. TCRdb's table, derived via immunoSEQ multiplex PCR, lists solely in-frame clones and lacks some. Here the sample spans around 78,000 clones, about 88% being singletons. The sample was peripheral blood. The receptors originated from a human donor in a cohort sampled during active COVID-19.

Only a few counts were recorded for this clone. The V call is TRBV6-2 or TRBV6-3, the J call TRBJ2-3; 9 bases are a match to TRBD2. Germline CDR1 reads MNHEY; CDR2 reads SVGEGT. The CDR3 totals 14 residues. After removal of 8 bases from V and 5 bases from J, the junction contained 8 bases not matched to a gene. The CDR3 DNA is TGTGCCAGCGGCCAGCGGGGGGAATTAGATACGCAGTATTTT. This sequence encodes CASGQRGELDTQYF.

This chain joins TRBV30 and TRBJ2-5; 9 nucleotides agree with TRBD1. The CDR3 is 14 amino acids. Looked up from germline, CDR1 is GTSNPN and CDR2 is SVGIG (reference sequence). V lost 4 bases and J lost 5; bases outside the gene matches: 8. The CDR3 here is CAWKGQGRGETQYF. The CDR3 DNA is TGTGCCTGGAAGGGACAGGGAAGAGGGGAGACCCAGTACTTC.

The V call is TRBV6-5, the J call TRBJ1-5; D ambiguous. This CDR3 comprises 13 residues. Germline V gives CDR1 MNHEY, CDR2 SVGAGI. V was cut by 4 bases and J by 4 bases, with 8 bases left in between. Here the CDR3 DNA reads TGTGCCAGCAGTTGGTTTCGGAATCAGCCCCAGCATTTT. Translating it yields CASSWFRNQPQHF.

V is TRBV4-2 and J is TRBJ1-4; D remains ambiguous. The V and J ends lost 1 base and 4 bases respectively, with 10 bases between them. Germline V CDR1 and CDR2: LGHNA, YNFKEQ. The CDR3 consists of 15 residues. CDR3 protein: CASSQVGQNNEKLFF. The CDR3 DNA is TGTGCCAGCAGCCAAGTTGGGCAGAATAATGAAAAACTGTTTTTT.

The V gene is TRBV6-2 or TRBV6-3, the J gene TRBJ2-7, with D maybe TRBD1 (6 bases). Germline V gene lookup returns CDR1 MNHEY and CDR2 SVGEGT. CDR3 length: 16 amino acids. The V end lost 2 bases, the J end lost 0 bases, and 14 bases lay between the germline ends. CDR3 residues: CASSYGQFRSSYEQYF. The CDR3 nucleotides read TGTGCCAGCAGTTACGGACAGTTTAGGTCCTCCTACGAGCAGTACTTC.

The chain employs TRBV28 and TRBJ2-7; possible D gene TRBD2, 5 bases. The ends were cut back, 8 bases at V and 3 bases at J, with 8 bases in the middle. This CDR3 contains 11 residues. Germline assignment: CDR1 MDHEN and CDR2 SYDVKM. CDR3 nucleotide sequence: TGTGCCAGCGCGGGTTACTACGAGCAGTACTTC. This codes for CASAGYYEQYF.

The chain uses TRBV19 and TRBJ1-1; D perhaps matches TRBD1 (6 bases). The ends were cut back, 4 bases at V and 2 bases at J, with 8 bases in the middle. The CDR3 loop spans 13 amino acids. CDR1 LNHDA and CDR2 SQIVND come from the germline V gene (reference sequence). The CDR3: CASSTQGNTEAFF. The CDR3 DNA is TGTGCCAGTAGTACACAGGGAAACACTGAAGCTTTCTTT.

The chain recombines TRBV2 with TRBJ2-7; perhaps TRBD2 as D (6 bases). The CDR3 runs 16 residues. The germline V gene has CDR1 SNHLY and CDR2 FYNNEI. The V and J ends lost 1 base and 4 bases respectively, with 17 bases between them. The CDR3 DNA follows: TGTGCCAGCAGTGAAGGGGCAGGAGGAGGGGTATACGAGCAGTACTTC. Protein: CASSEGAGGGVYEQYF.

This chain links TRBV12-3 or TRBV12-4 with TRBJ2-2; no firm D call. CDR3 length: 13 residues. The V and J ends lost 1 base and 6 bases respectively, with 6 bases between them. The CDR3 region has the DNA TGTGCCAGCAGTTTAGGTGCGGCCGGGGAGCTGTTTTTT. Its translation: CASSLGAAGELFF.

This chain uses TRBV3-1 (or the pseudogene TRBV3-2) with TRBJ2-1; 7 bases match TRBD1. This CDR3 contains 13 residues. Germline V gene lookup returns CDR1 LGHDT and CDR2 YNNKEL (reference sequence). The V gene end was trimmed by 1 base and the J gene end by 13 bases; junction bases not matched to a gene: 7. The CDR3: CASSQVDRQGQFF. CDR3 sequence (DNA): TGTGCCAGCAGCCAAGTTGACAGACAGGGCCAGTTCTTC.

This chain connects TRBV7-8 to TRBJ2-5; D possibly corresponds to TRBD2 (6 bases). Germline CDR1 reads SGHVS; CDR2 reads FQNEAQ. The V end lost 1 base, the J end lost 3 bases, and 15 bases lay between the germline ends. The CDR3 runs to 16 residues. The CDR3 is CASSLEGGANEETQYF. The CDR3 DNA sequence: TGTGCCAGCAGCTTAGAGGGCGGGGCTAACGAAGAGACCCAGTACTTC.

This clone was seen just once. This sequence joins TRBV5-4 and TRBJ2-1, with 9 bases aligning to TRBD2. The CDR3 runs to 16 residues. Per the germline V gene, CDR1 is SGHNT and CDR2 is YYREEE (reference sequence). V lost 3 bases to trimming and J lost 7 bases; unmatched junction nucleotides: 11. CDR3: CASSSGSGRGANEQFF. The CDR3 DNA is TGTGCCAGCAGCTCGGGTAGCGGGAGAGGTGCGAATGAGCAGTTCTTC. The full variable domain, with the rest looked up from reference TRBV5-4 and TRBJ2-1, is ETGVTQSPTHLIKTRGQQVTLRCSSQSGHNTVSWYQQALGQGPQFIFQYYREEENGRGNFPPRFSGLQFPNYSSELNVNALELDDSALYLCASSSGSGRGANEQFFGPGTRLTVL.

This clone was seen a single time. The chain links TRBV6-5 to TRBJ1-2; TRBD1 matches 8 bases. The ends lost 4 bases at V and 8 bases at J; junction bases unmatched: 9. CDR1 MNHEY and CDR2 SVGAGI come from the germline V gene. The CDR3 consists of 14 residues. The CDR3 DNA reads TGTGCCAGCAGTTCGACAGGGGCCGGGGTGGGCTACACCTTC. Protein product: CASSSTGAGVGYTF.

This sequence joins TRBV25-1 and TRBJ1-5; TRBD1 is a possible D gene (6 bases). V lost 3 bases and J 6 bases, leaving 15 bases between the germline ends. The CDR3 contains 15 residues. Germline V CDR1 and CDR2: MGHDK, SYGVNS. CDR3 sequence reads: CASSDSVGGGQPQHF. CDR3 DNA sequence: TGTGCCAGCAGTGACAGCGTTGGGGGCGGTCAGCCCCAGCATTTT.

V usage is TRBV7-2 and J usage is TRBJ2-1, with TRBD2 as a possible D gene (5 bases). This CDR3 has 15 residues. Per the germline V gene, CDR1 is SGHTA and CDR2 is FQGNSA. Trimming stripped 5 bases from V and 10 bases from J, with 21 bases between. The CDR3 is CASSPEGRTRREQFF. The CDR3 nucleotides are TGTGCCAGCAGCCCCGAGGGCAGGACCCGTAGGGAGCAGTTCTTC.

This chain links TRBV6-5 with TRBJ2-7, with 9 bases lining up with TRBD1. Looked up from germline, CDR1 is MNHEY and CDR2 is SVGAGI. The CDR3 totals 13 residues. Trimming at V came to 6 bases and at J to 2 bases, leaving 2 bases not matched to a gene. DNA for the CDR3: TGTGCCAGCAGGAGGACAGGGGCCTACGAGCAGTACTTC. It is translated as CASRRTGAYEQYF.

The rearrangement uses TRBV5-1 and TRBJ2-7; 10 nucleotides align to TRBD1. The CDR3 loop spans 20 amino acids. V shed 0 bases and J 3 bases; nucleotides not matched to a gene: 18. Germline values: CDR1 SGHRS, CDR2 YFSETQ. The CDR3 sequence: CASSLALFRDRGWVFYEQYF. Here the CDR3 DNA reads TGCGCCAGCAGCTTGGCGTTATTCCGGGACAGGGGATGGGTGTTCTACGAGCAGTACTTC.

The chain is built from TRBV21-1 and TRBJ2-1; the listed D gene, TRBD2, was not tested against the DNA. TRBV21-1 is designated a pseudogene. This CDR3 is built from 17 residues. The CDR3 DNA reads as TGTGCCAGCAGCAAAGAACGGGGGACCCCTCTCAACAATGAGCAGTTCTTC. This encodes CASSKERGTPLNNEQFF.

In DNA, the CDR3 is TGTGCCAGCTCACTAACAGGGTTGGATTCACCCCTCCACTTT. Amino acids: CASSLTGLDSPLHF. V usage is TRBV18 and J usage is TRBJ1-6; D is perhaps TRBD1 (6 bases). Germline V gives CDR1 KGHSH, CDR2 LQKENI. V lost 4 bases and J 8 bases, leaving 12 bases between the germline ends. The length of the CDR3 is 14 residues.

V is TRBV7-2 and J is TRBJ2-2; possible D gene TRBD2, 7 bases. V dropped 5 bases and J dropped 3 bases, with 13 bases sitting between them. The germline V gene has CDR1 SGHTA and CDR2 FQGNSA. The CDR3 spans 15 residues. The CDR3 nucleotides read TGTGCCAGCAGCGAAAGGGGGGGCGACACCGGGGAGCTGTTTTTT. It yields the protein CASSERGGDTGELFF.

The chain combines TRBV3-1 (or the pseudogene TRBV3-2) with TRBJ2-3, with TRBD2 matching 11 bases. The trim removed 1 base at V and 2 bases at J, leaving 2 bases unmatched. CDR1 is LGHDT, CDR2 YNNKEL, per germline (reference sequence). The length of the CDR3 is 16 residues. The CDR3 DNA is TGTGCCAGCAGCCAAGCTAGCGGGAGGCCCACAGATACGCAGTATTTT. This sequence encodes CASSQASGRPTDTQYF.

This clone was counted a few times. V is TRBV11-3 and J is TRBJ1-2; maybe TRBD1 (5 bases). Trimming pared 1 base from V and 8 bases from J, leaving 11 bases between. This CDR3 has 13 amino acids. CDR1 is SGHNT and CDR2 is YENEEA in the germline V gene. The CDR3 DNA sequence: TGTGCCAGCAGCTTAGGGGCAGGGAGGGGCTACACCTTC. This gives the protein CASSLGAGRGYTF.